Listed below are T cell receptor beta chains from one sample, sequenced in a study of OX40 agonist ivuxolimab in advanced cancers. TCRdb's table, derived via immunoSEQ multiplex PCR, lists solely in-frame clones and lacks some. The sample contains tens of thousands of clones, 91% of which appear only once. The material was CD4+ or CD8+ T cells sorted from blood, obtained in a trial of the OX40 agonist ivuxolimab. The receptors originated from an adult with an advanced solid tumor such as melanoma, head and neck, liver or kidney cancer. Both conserved end residues are part of each CDR3. The D gene is left open where the match is weak. The listing skips clone size in some rows; elsewhere it reads once, few, many or a size class.

>NA|NA|TRBJ2-5|TRBV19|11
CASRREETQYF
TGTGCCAGTCGGCGGGAAGAGACCCAGTACTTC
>once|NA|TRBJ2-2|TRBV5-1|15
CASSLAGEGTGELFF
TGCGCCAGCAGCTTGGCGGGAGAGGGGACCGGGGAGCTGTTTTTT
>NA|NA|TRBJ1-4|TRBV30|14
CAWSVRQGQGKLFF
TGTGCCTGGAGTGTACGTCAGGGGCAGGGAAAACTGTTTTTT
>NA|NA|TRBJ2-7|TRBV19|14
CASSIRTPGYEQYF
TGTGCCAGTAGTATAAGGACCCCGGGGTACGAGCAGTACTTC
>NA|NA|TRBJ2-7|TRBV28|17
CASSLGPQGSRSYEQYF
TGTGCCAGCAGTTTAGGGCCCCAGGGTTCGAGATCCTACGAGCAGTACTTC
>NA|NA|TRBJ1-3|TRBV7-2|17
CASSSLGGDRSGNTIYF
TGTGCCAGCAGCTCATTGGGAGGGGACCGATCTGGAAACACCATATATTTT
>NA|NA|TRBJ1-1|TRBV6-1|14
CASSDPSMNTEAFF
TGTGCCAGCAGTGACCCCAGTATGAACACTGAAGCTTTCTTT
>NA|TRBD1|TRBJ2-7|TRBV11-2|15
CASSSGRDRSYEQYF
TGTGCCAGCAGCAGCGGCCGGGACAGGAGCTACGAGCAGTACTTC
>NA|NA|TRBJ1-1|TRBV7-9|14
CASSPWAGVTEAFF
TGTGCCAGCAGCCCCTGGGCAGGGGTCACTGAAGCTTTCTTT
>NA|NA|TRBJ2-7|TRBV10-3|12
CAIKSGPYEQYF
TGTGCCATCAAATCAGGGCCTTACGAGCAGTACTTC
>NA|NA|TRBJ2-3|TRBV27|15
CASSLSFRSTDTQYF
TGTGCCAGCAGTTTATCTTTTAGGAGCACAGATACGCAGTATTTT
>NA|NA|TRBJ1-2|TRBV7-2|16
CASSSPPGLGGYGYTF
TGTGCCAGCAGTTCTCCCCCGGGTCTGGGTGGCTATGGCTACACCTTC
>NA|NA|TRBJ1-3|TRBV5-1|14
CASSLGGLGNTIYF
TGCGCCAGCAGCTTGGGGGGGCTTGGAAACACCATATATTTT
>NA|TRBD1|TRBJ1-4|TRBV5-1|19
CASSSGQRSTEPTNEKLFF
TGCGCCAGCAGCTCGGGACAGCGGAGCACGGAGCCAACTAATGAAAAACTGTTTTTT
>NA|NA|TRBJ2-5|TRBV11-2|14
CASSLAGSGEKQYF
TGTGCCAGCAGCTTAGCAGGGTCAGGCGAAAAGCAGTACTTC
>NA|NA|TRBJ2-3|TRBV11-3|15
CASSLDVARTDTQYF
TGTGCCAGCAGCTTAGACGTGGCGCGTACAGATACGCAGTATTTT
>NA|TRBD1|TRBJ1-2|TRBV28|14
CASSRQGARYGYTF
TGTGCCAGCAGCCGACAGGGGGCGCGGTATGGCTACACCTTC
>NA|NA|TRBJ1-5|TRBV28|12
CASGERNQPQHF
TGTGCCAGCGGAGAACGCAATCAGCCCCAGCATTTT
>NA|NA|TRBJ1-1|TRBV7-2|15
CASSLLQAYNTEAFF
TGTGCCAGCAGCTTGTTACAGGCCTACAACACTGAAGCTTTCTTT
>NA|NA|TRBJ1-5|TRBV28|12
CASSPVGQPQHF
TGTGCCAGCAGCCCTGTGGGTCAGCCCCAGCATTTT
>NA|NA|TRBJ1-5|TRBV19|16
CASTQGKAYSNQPQHF
TGTGCCAGTACTCAGGGGAAGGCGTATAGCAATCAGCCCCAGCATTTT
>NA|TRBD2|TRBJ2-7|TRBV5-1|16
CASRRTSGRAMYEQYF
TGCGCCAGCAGACGGACTAGCGGGAGGGCCATGTACGAGCAGTACTTC
>NA|NA|TRBJ2-5|TRBV7-9|12
CASSFGLETQYF
TGTGCCAGCAGCTTTGGGTTGGAGACCCAGTACTTC
>NA|NA|TRBJ2-5|TRBV5-1|13
CASSLGSRETQYF
TGCGCCAGCAGCTTGGGCAGCCGTGAGACCCAGTACTTC
>NA|NA|TRBJ2-1|TRBV15|14
CATQLDGNYNEQFF
TGTGCCACGCAACTGGACGGTAATTACAATGAGCAGTTCTTC
>NA|NA|TRBJ2-7|TRBV28|14
CASSKARVQGEQYF
TGTGCCAGCAGTAAAGCCAGGGTGCAGGGGGAGCAGTACTTC
>NA|NA|TRBJ1-3|TRBV10-3|16
CAISESRSGNGNTIYF
TGTGCCATCAGTGAGTCTCGCTCAGGGAACGGAAACACCATATATTTT
>NA|NA|TRBJ2-1|TRBV30|13
CAWSLNPDNEQFF
TGTGCCTGGAGCCTAAACCCGGACAATGAGCAGTTCTTC
>once|NA|TRBJ2-7|TRBV5-6|14
CASSLRQATPEQYF
TGTGCCAGCAGCTTGCGACAGGCTACTCCCGAGCAGTACTTC
>NA|NA|TRBJ2-3|TRBV19|16
CASSYGPASSTDTQYF
TGTGCCAGTAGTTACGGACCGGCCTCCTCCACAGATACGCAGTATTTT
>NA|NA|TRBJ2-3|TRBV5-1|14
CASSLARITDTQYF
TGCGCCAGCAGCTTGGCCAGGATTACAGATACGCAGTATTTT
>NA|TRBD2|TRBJ2-7|TRBV28|16
CASIRGLAGGTYEQYF
TGTGCCAGCATTAGAGGACTAGCGGGAGGGACCTACGAGCAGTACTTC
>few|TRBD2|TRBJ2-7|TRBV18|15
CASSLKGLGGDEQYF
TGTGCCAGCTCACTAAAGGGACTAGGAGGGGACGAGCAGTACTTC
>NA|TRBD2|TRBJ2-3|TRBV30|14
CAWGLAGDWGTQYF
TGTGCCTGGGGACTAGCGGGAGATTGGGGTACGCAGTATTTT
>NA|NA|TRBJ2-3|TRBV11-3|12
CASSFGGHTQYF
TGTGCCAGCAGCTTTGGAGGACATACGCAGTATTTT
>NA|TRBD1|TRBJ2-3|TRBV28|14
CATTGTGDADTQYF
TGTGCCACCACCGGGACAGGGGACGCAGATACGCAGTATTTT
>NA|TRBD2|TRBJ2-5|TRBV19|14
CASTVAGGSGTQYF
TGTGCCAGTACTGTAGCGGGAGGGTCAGGGACCCAGTACTTC
>NA|TRBD2|TRBJ2-7|TRBV11-3|15
CASSLAPAIAGEQYF
TGTGCCAGCAGCTTAGCTCCGGCCATAGCGGGTGAGCAGTACTTC
>once|NA|TRBJ2-4|TRBV9|15
CASSVGGGAKNIQYF
TGTGCCAGCAGCGTAGGTGGAGGGGCCAAAAACATTCAGTACTTC
>few|NA|TRBJ1-2|TRBV25-1|16
CASTPVKGRSNYGYTF
TGTGCCAGCACCCCAGTGAAGGGCCGTTCCAACTATGGCTACACCTTC
>NA|NA|TRBJ2-3|TRBV5-4|13
CASSLGGTDTQYF
TGTGCCAGCAGCTTGGGTGGCACAGATACGCAGTATTTT